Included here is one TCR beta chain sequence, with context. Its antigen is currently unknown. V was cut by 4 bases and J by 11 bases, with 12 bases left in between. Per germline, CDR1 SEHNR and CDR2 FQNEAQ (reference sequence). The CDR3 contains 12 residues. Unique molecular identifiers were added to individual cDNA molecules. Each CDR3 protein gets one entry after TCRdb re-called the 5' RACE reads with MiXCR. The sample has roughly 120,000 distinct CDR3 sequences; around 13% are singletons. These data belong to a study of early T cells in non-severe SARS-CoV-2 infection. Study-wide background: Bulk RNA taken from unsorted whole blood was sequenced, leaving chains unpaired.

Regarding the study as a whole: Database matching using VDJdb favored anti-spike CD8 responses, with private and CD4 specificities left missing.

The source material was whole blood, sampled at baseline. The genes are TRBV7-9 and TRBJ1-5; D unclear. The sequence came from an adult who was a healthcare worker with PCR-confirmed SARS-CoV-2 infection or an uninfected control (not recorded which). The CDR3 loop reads CASSSGVEAQHF. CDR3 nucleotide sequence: TGTGCCAGCAGCTCGGGTGTCGAAGCCCAGCATTTT.